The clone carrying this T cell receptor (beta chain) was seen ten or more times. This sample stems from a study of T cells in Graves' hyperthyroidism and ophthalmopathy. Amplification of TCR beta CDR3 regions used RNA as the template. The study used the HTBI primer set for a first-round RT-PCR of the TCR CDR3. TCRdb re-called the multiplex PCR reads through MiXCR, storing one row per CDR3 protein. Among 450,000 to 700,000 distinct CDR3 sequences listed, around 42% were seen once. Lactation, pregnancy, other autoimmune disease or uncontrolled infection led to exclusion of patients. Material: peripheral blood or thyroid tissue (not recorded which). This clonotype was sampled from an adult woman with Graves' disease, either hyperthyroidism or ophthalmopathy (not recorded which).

The CDR3 sequence is CASSSRTAWEQYF. The CDR3 coding sequence is TGTGCCAGCAGCTCCCGGACAGCCTGGGAGCAGTACTTC. The chain is built from TRBV11-2 and TRBJ2-7, with D possibly TRBD1 on 6 matching bases. Germline V gives CDR1 SGHAT, CDR2 FQNNGV. This CDR3 has 13 amino acids. Trimming took 4 bases from V and 7 from J, leaving 14 bases between them.